This T cell receptor beta chain was recovered during a study of blood T cell repertoires in COVID-19. Only in-frame clones appear in the TCRdb table, and some are missing; sequencing was by immunoSEQ multiplex PCR. The data contain about 120,000 clones, approximately 84% of them singletons. V dropped 5 bases and J dropped 1 base, with 17 bases sitting between them. CDR3 length: 15 residues. The germline V gene encodes CDR1 SQVTM and CDR2 ANQGSEA. The receptor was derived from a man in his 70s with active or convalescent COVID-19. The chain combines TRBV29-1 with TRBJ1-1, with D possibly matching TRBD1 (6 bases). The sample consisted of peripheral blood. CDR3 sequence (DNA): TGCAGCGTTAACTACAAAAAGACAGGGAACACTGAAGCTTTCTTT. As protein: CSVNYKKTGNTEAFF.